This T cell receptor (beta chain) was recovered during a study of blood T cells in healthy people across ages. CDR1 is MDHEN, CDR2 SYDVKM, per germline. The CDR3 has 10 amino acids. Trimming shortened V by 5 bases and J by 10 bases, and 6 bases separated the two germline ends. The count of this clonotype is one. Then a second PCR, running roughly 7 to 12 cycles, was carried out with a sample-barcoded 5' primer and a J-beta primer mix. The template-switch adaptor, which had 12 random nucleotides, put a tag on each cDNA molecule. TCRdb itself ran the 5' RACE reads through MiXCR, one entry per CDR3 protein. The sample lists almost 800,000 distinct CDR3 sequences, roughly 60% seen once, with over 20% in the top ten.

The chain recombines TRBV28 with TRBJ2-1; D may be TRBD2 (5 bases). The receptor's source is a man aged 30-40 years in good health. The sample taken for sequencing was blood. The CDR3 loop is CASSRLEQFF. For the CDR3, the DNA is TGTGCCAGCAGTCGACTAGAGCAGTTCTTC. The full variable domain, with the rest looked up from reference TRBV28 and TRBJ2-1, is DVKVTQSSRYLVKRTGEKVFLECVQDMDHENMFWYRQDPGLGLRLIYFSYDVKMKEKGDIPEGYSVSREKKERFSLILESASTNQTSMYLCASSRLEQFFGPGTRLTVL.